A single sample is the source of the 20 T cell receptor beta chains below, sequenced in a study of blood T cell repertoires in COVID-19. Assay used: immunoSEQ multiplex PCR; TCRdb lists only in-frame clones, some missing. The sample has 230,000 or so clones, about 88% seen once. The sequencing input was peripheral blood. These receptors were collected from a woman between 40 and 55 years old who had recovered from COVID-19.

This sequence joins TRBV6-2 or TRBV6-3 and TRBJ2-3, with 12 bases matching TRBD2. Per the germline V gene, CDR1 is MNHEY and CDR2 is SVGEGT. The CDR3 is made up of 17 amino acids. The junction had 7 bases not matched to a gene; V was cut back by 2 bases and J by 4 bases. This CDR3 reads CASSYQASGRAPDTQYF. In DNA form, the CDR3 reads TGTGCCAGCAGTTACCAGGCTAGCGGGAGGGCCCCAGATACGCAGTATTTT.

This clone is a singleton in its sample. The chain is built from TRBV5-1 and TRBJ1-5; TRBD1 agrees at 7 bases. The J segment lost 5 bases and the V segment lost 4 bases, leaving 9 bases of the junction unmatched. Germline values: CDR1 SGHRS, CDR2 YFSETQ. CDR3 size: 15 residues. CDR3 nucleotide sequence: TGCGCCAGCAGCCTCACGACAGGGTCTGATCAGCCCCAGCATTTT. It encodes CASSLTTGSDQPQHF.

For this clone: Other DNA sequences in the sample encode the same CDR3. V gene TRBV5-4 combines with J gene TRBJ2-7, with a possible D match to TRBD2 (5 bases). CDR3 size: 14 residues. Germline assignment: CDR1 SGHNT and CDR2 YYREEE (reference sequence). CDR3 protein: CASSEPNGGHEQYV. CDR3 DNA sequence: TGTGCTAGCAGCGAACCAAATGGAGGCCACGAGCAGTACGTC.

The rearrangement uses TRBV5-4 and TRBJ2-5; a weak D match, TRBD2 (5 bases). The germline V and J ends were trimmed by 4 bases and 5 bases, with 15 bases remaining between them. The CDR3 covers 14 residues. Germline V CDR1 and CDR2: SGHNT, YYREEE (reference sequence). The CDR3 DNA sequence: TGTGCCAGCAGCCCCGCTAACGGAGGCGAGACCCAGTACTTC. As protein: CASSPANGGETQYF.

This sequence joins TRBV27 and TRBJ1-5; TRBD1 is a possible D gene (6 bases). The germline gives CDR1 MNHEY, CDR2 SMNVEV (reference sequence). V lost 5 bases and J lost 2, with 13 bases in between. The CDR3 is 15 amino acids. CDR3: CASSPGQFGNQPQHF. The CDR3 bases are TGTGCCAGCAGTCCAGGACAGTTCGGCAATCAGCCCCAGCATTTT.

This chain uses TRBV28 with TRBJ2-7, with D maybe TRBD1 (5 bases). Per the germline V gene, CDR1 is MDHEN and CDR2 is SYDVKM. CDR3 length: 12 residues. V lost 3 bases and J 5 bases, leaving 8 bases between the germline ends. CDR3 loop: CASSFGQNEQYF. DNA of the CDR3: TGTGCCAGCAGTTTTGGACAAAACGAGCAGTACTTC.

The chain employs TRBV7-9 and TRBJ2-5; D possibly corresponds to TRBD2 (5 bases). There are 14 residues in the CDR3. Deletions cut 4 bases from V and 3 bases from J, with 12 bases between. The germline CDR1 and CDR2 sequences are SEHNR and FQNEAQ (reference sequence). Here the CDR3 DNA reads TGTGCCAGCAGCTCAGGCAGCGGTGAAGAGACCCAGTACTTC. Translating gives CASSSGSGEETQYF. Full variable domain (remainder filled in from reference TRBV7-9 and TRBJ2-5): DTGVSQNPRHKITKRGQNVTFRCDPISEHNRLYWYRQTLGQGPEFLTYFQNEAQLEKSRLLSDRFSAERPKGSFSTLEIQRTEQGDSAMYLCASSSGSGEETQYFGPGTRLLVL.

The chain is built from TRBV19 and TRBJ1-5; 9 bases are a match to TRBD1. Germline-derived CDR1 and CDR2 are LNHDA and SQIVND (reference sequence). The CDR3 sequence is 16 residues long. V shed 5 bases and J 6 bases; nucleotides not matched to a gene: 11. The CDR3 DNA sequence: TGTGCCAGTAGTCCCCACAGGGGGCTCGGAGGTCAGCCCCAGCATTTT. Protein sequence: CASSPHRGLGGQPQHF.

The chain combines TRBV2 with TRBJ1-2; TRBD1 might be the D (5 bases). The length of the CDR3 is 13 residues. With 4 bases removed from V and 8 bases from J, the gap between germline ends came to 14 bases. Germline CDR1 SNHLY, CDR2 FYNNEI. The CDR3 DNA follows: TGTGCCAGCAGTGGGGCAGGGTTGAGCGGCTACACCTTC. This gives the protein CASSGAGLSGYTF.

The rearrangement links TRBV6-6 to TRBJ2-7, with D perhaps TRBD1 (6 bases). V shed 7 bases and J shed 4 bases, with 14 bases lying between them. The CDR3 has 13 residues. CDR1 MNHNY and CDR2 SVGAGI come from the germline V gene (reference sequence). Written as DNA, the CDR3 is TGTGCCAGCACGGGACAAACGAGGTACGAGCAGTACTTC. It specifies CASTGQTRYEQYF.

This rearrangement joins TRBV6-1 to TRBJ2-7; no reliable D call. V was shortened by 2 bases and J by 5 bases, with 7 bases between the two germline ends. There are 12 residues in the CDR3. In germline, CDR1 is MNHNS, CDR2 SASEGT. The DNA for the CDR3 is TGTGCCAGCAGTGAATTGTCTGACGAGCAGTACTTC. Its translation is CASSELSDEQYF.

This clone was detected once. The chain joins TRBV2 to TRBJ2-3; 8 positions match TRBD2. Germline CDR1 and CDR2: SNHLY and FYNNEI. There are 15 residues in the CDR3. The V gene end was trimmed by 6 bases and the J gene end by 4 bases; junction bases not matched to a gene: 9. In nucleotides, the CDR3 is TGTGCCAGCAGCCTGGGGCCCGGGAGGGCAGATACGCAGTATTTT. Amino acids: CASSLGPGRADTQYF.

The V call is TRBV19, the J call TRBJ1-4, with D possibly matching TRBD1 (6 bases). Germline CDR1 and CDR2: LNHDA and SQIVND (reference sequence). V was pared by 4 bases and J by 4 bases, with 13 bases between. The CDR3 has 15 amino acids. CDR3 amino acids: CASSTYREGNEKLFF. In nucleotides, the CDR3 is TGTGCCAGTAGTACATACAGGGAAGGTAATGAAAAACTGTTTTTT. Using reference TRBV19 and TRBJ1-4 for the parts outside the CDR3, the full variable domain is DGGITQSPKYLFRKEGQNVTLSCEQNLNHDAMYWYRQDPGQGLRLIYYSQIVNDFQKGDIAEGYSVSREKKESFPLTVTSAQKNPTAFYLCASSTYREGNEKLFFGSGTQLSVL.

This clone has just a few counts. The chain carries TRBV6-5 and TRBJ1-2; D is possibly TRBD1 (5 bases). There are 14 residues in the CDR3. The germline V gene has CDR1 MNHEY and CDR2 SVGAGI. V was shortened by 2 bases and J by 4 bases, with 11 bases between the two germline ends. CDR3 residues: CASSYDGALYGYTF. Written as DNA, the CDR3 is TGTGCCAGCAGTTACGATGGGGCACTCTATGGCTACACCTTC.

The chain joins TRBV11-2 to TRBJ2-3; possibly TRBD2 for D (6 bases). CDR1 and CDR2 (germline): SGHAT, FQNNGV. V gave up 9 bases and J gave up 3 bases, with 16 bases separating them. The CDR3 has 14 residues. CDR3 sequence (DNA): TGTGCCAGTACCTTTTCGGGAGATACAGATACGCAGTATTTT. Translating gives CASTFSGDTDTQYF.

This clone appeared a few times. Here the CDR3 DNA reads TGTGCCAGCAGCGCCACAGGGAGCACTGAAGCTTTCTTT. Protein sequence: CASSATGSTEAFF. The chain combines TRBV5-4 with TRBJ1-1; perhaps TRBD1 as D (6 bases). Trimming cost V 4 bases and J 4 bases, with 11 bases left between them. CDR1 and CDR2 (germline): SGHNT, YYREEE (reference sequence). The CDR3 is 13 residues long.

The chain links TRBV19 to TRBJ2-6; TRBD1 is a possible D gene (6 bases). Germline CDR1 and CDR2: LNHDA and SQIVND (reference sequence). Trimming left V 5 bases short and J 2 bases short, with 19 bases between. The CDR3 is 18 amino acids. Here the CDR3 reads CASSPPGHLRPGANVLTF. The CDR3 DNA follows: TGTGCCAGTAGTCCCCCGGGACACCTGAGGCCTGGGGCCAACGTCCTGACTTTC.

CDR3 loop: CASSDSGLAGGDTQYF. The CDR3 region has the DNA TGTGCCAGCAGTGACTCCGGGCTAGCGGGGGGAGATACGCAGTATTTT. V gene TRBV6-4 combines with J gene TRBJ2-3; 11 nucleotides match TRBD2. The V gene's germline CDR1 is MRHNA and CDR2 SNTAGT. J was trimmed by 5 bases and V by 0 bases; bases with no gene match: 4. This CDR3 spans 16 amino acids.

This chain links TRBV2 with TRBJ2-7, with D unresolved. V shed 6 bases and J shed 1 base, with 13 bases lying between them. Per germline, CDR1 SNHLY and CDR2 FYNNEI. The CDR3 contains 14 residues. In nucleotides, the CDR3 is TGTGCCAGCAGGTCCAAGTATACTTCCTACGAGCAGTACTTC. Translation: CASRSKYTSYEQYF.

The rearrangement joins TRBV7-2 to TRBJ2-1; D may be TRBD1 (6 bases). The CDR3 has 12 residues. Trimming took off 7 bases at V and 8 bases at J, with 12 bases between the two ends. The germline V gene has CDR1 SGHTA and CDR2 FQGNSA. CDR3: CASTKGVDEQFF. Written as DNA, the CDR3 is TGTGCCAGCACGAAGGGGGTGGATGAGCAGTTCTTC.